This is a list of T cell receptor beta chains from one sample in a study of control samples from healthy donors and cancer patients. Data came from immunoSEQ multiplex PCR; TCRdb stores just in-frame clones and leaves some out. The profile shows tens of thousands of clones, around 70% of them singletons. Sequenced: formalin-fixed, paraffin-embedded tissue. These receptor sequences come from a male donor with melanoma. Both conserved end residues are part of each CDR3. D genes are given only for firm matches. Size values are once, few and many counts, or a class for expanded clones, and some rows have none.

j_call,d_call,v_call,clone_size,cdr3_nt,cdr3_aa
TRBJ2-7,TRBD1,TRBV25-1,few,TGTGCCAGCAGTGACCGGGACAGGGAATACGAGCAGTACTTC,CASSDRDREYEQYF
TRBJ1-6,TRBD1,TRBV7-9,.,TGTGCCAGCGGGACAGATAATTCACCCCTCCACTTT,CASGTDNSPLHF
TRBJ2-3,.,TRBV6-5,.,TGTGCCAGCAGTCAGGGGGGTACGCAGTATTTT,CASSQGGTQYF
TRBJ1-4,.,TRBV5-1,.,TGCGCCAGCAGCCGTGAGGACGGTGAAAAACTGTTTTTT,CASSREDGEKLFF
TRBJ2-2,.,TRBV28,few,TGTGCCAGCAGTTTATGGACAGGAGCCACCGGGGAGCTGTTTTTT,CASSLWTGATGELFF
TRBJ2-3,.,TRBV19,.,TGTGCCAGTAGTATAAGTGATCCTAGAACAGATACGCAGTATTTT,CASSISDPRTDTQYF
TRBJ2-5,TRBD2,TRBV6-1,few,TGTGCCAGCAGTGCCAGACTAGCGGGGCTTGCAGGGGAGACCCAGTACTTC,CASSARLAGLAGETQYF
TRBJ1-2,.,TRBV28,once,TGTGCCAGCAGTCCCCAGGGACCCTGGGCCTATGGCTACACCTTC,CASSPQGPWAYGYTF
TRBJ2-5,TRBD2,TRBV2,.,TGTGCCAGCAGTTACTCACTTACTAGCGGGAACCAAGAGACCCAGTACTTC,CASSYSLTSGNQETQYF
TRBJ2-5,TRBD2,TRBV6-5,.,TGTGCCAGCAGCCTAAGACGACTAGCGGTAGAGACCCAGTACTTC,CASSLRRLAVETQYF
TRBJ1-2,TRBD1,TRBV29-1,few,TGCAGCGTTACCACGGGACAGGGGGGAAGTAACTATGGCTACACCTTC,CSVTTGQGGSNYGYTF
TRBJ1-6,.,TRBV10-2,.,TGCGCCAGCAGAAGACAGAATTCACCCCTCCACTTT,CASRRQNSPLHF
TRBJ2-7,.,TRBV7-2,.,TGTGCCAGCAGCCCACGGGACTCCAGGTACGAGCAGTACTTC,CASSPRDSRYEQYF
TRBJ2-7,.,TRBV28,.,TGTGCCAGCAGTTTACCCCTGTCAGGGTACATCTACGAGCAGTACTTC,CASSLPLSGYIYEQYF
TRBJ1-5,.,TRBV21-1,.,TGTGCCAGCAGCCTGGACGGGCTATTGGGCAATCAGCCCCAGCATTTT,CASSLDGLLGNQPQHF
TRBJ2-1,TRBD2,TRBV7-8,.,TGTGCCAGCAGCTTAGCGGGGAGCGGGAGGACGATTCACAATGAGCAGTTCTTC,CASSLAGSGRTIHNEQFF
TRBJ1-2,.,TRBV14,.,TGTGCCAGCAGCCAGGGAGAGGTCCACTATGGCTACACCTTC,CASSQGEVHYGYTF
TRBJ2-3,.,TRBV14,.,TGTGCCGGCTTGAGTCACTCAGATACGCAGTATTTT,CAGLSHSDTQYF
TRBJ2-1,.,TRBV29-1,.,TGCAGCGTTGGACAATACAATGAGCAGTTCTTC,CSVGQYNEQFF
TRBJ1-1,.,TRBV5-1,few,TGCGCCAGCAGCTTGAGAACAGAGAACACTGAAGCTTTCTTT,CASSLRTENTEAFF
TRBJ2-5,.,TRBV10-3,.,TGTGCCATCAATAAAGACTACGGGGAGACCCAGTACTTC,CAINKDYGETQYF
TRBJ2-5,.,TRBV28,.,TGTGCCAGCAGTTTAATCGGGGCAGGAGGTCAAGAGACCCAGTACTTC,CASSLIGAGGQETQYF
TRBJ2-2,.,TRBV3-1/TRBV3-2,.,TGTGCCAGCAGCCAAGTTGACGGGGAGCTGTTTTTT,CASSQVDGELFF
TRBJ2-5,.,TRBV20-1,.,TGCAGTGCTAGTTTTCAGCGCAAACCCCAAGAGACCCAGTACTTC,CSASFQRKPQETQYF
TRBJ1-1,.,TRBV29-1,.,TGCAGCGTTGAAGTCCAGAACACTGAAGCTTTCTTT,CSVEVQNTEAFF
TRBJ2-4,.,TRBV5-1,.,TGCGCCAGCAGCTTGGCGGCCACGGGCATTCAGTACTTC,CASSLAATGIQYF
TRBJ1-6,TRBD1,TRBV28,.,TGTGCCGCGCGACAGGGCCGGAATTCACCCCTCCACTTT,CAARQGRNSPLHF
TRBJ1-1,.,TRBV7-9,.,TGTGCCAGCAGCTTAGAATCCAGACGTACTGAAGCTTTCTTT,CASSLESRRTEAFF
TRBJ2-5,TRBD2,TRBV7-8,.,TGTGCCAGCAGCCCCCGGGAGGGGCCCCAAGAGACCCAGTACTTC,CASSPREGPQETQYF
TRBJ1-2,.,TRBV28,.,TGTGCCAGCAGTTTCCGGGGGATCATCCGAGGCTACACCTTC,CASSFRGIIRGYTF
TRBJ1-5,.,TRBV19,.,TGTGCCAGTACTATCGCGCCGGGGCAGTATCAGCCCCAGCATTTT,CASTIAPGQYQPQHF
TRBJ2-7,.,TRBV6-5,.,TGTGCCAGCAGAACGACTAGTTACGAGCAGTACTTC,CASRTTSYEQYF
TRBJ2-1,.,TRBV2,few,TGTGCCAGCAGCCTGATACCTCTATACAATGAGCAGTTCTTC,CASSLIPLYNEQFF
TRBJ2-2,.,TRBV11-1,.,TGTGCCAGCAGGGGGCAGGGGGGCCCCGGGGAGCTGTTTTTT,CASRGQGGPGELFF
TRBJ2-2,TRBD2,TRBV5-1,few,TGCGCCAGCAGCTTGGACGGGACTAGCGGGAGGGCCGGCGGGGAGCTGTTTTTT,CASSLDGTSGRAGGELFF
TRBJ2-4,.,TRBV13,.,TGTGCCAGCAGCGACCGGGACCACAAAAACATTCAGTACTTC,CASSDRDHKNIQYF
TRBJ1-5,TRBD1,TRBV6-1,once,TGTGCCAGCAGTGAATTGACACCGACAGGGCCGAATCAGCCCCAGCATTTT,CASSELTPTGPNQPQHF
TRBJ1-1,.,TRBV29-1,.,TGCAGCGTTGAAGGGGGCCCAGCGGACACTGAAGCTTTCTTT,CSVEGGPADTEAFF
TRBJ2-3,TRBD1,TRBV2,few,TGTGCCAGCAGTGAGCGCCGGGGACAGGGGATTACAGATACGCAGTATTTT,CASSERRGQGITDTQYF
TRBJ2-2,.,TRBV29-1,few,TGCAGCGCCCGACTGGGGGAAGCCGGGGAGCTGTTTTTT,CSARLGEAGELFF
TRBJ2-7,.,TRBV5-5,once,TGTGCCAGCAGCTTGCTTCTAGGGTTCTACGAGCAGTACTTC,CASSLLLGFYEQYF
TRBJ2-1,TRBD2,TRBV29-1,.,TGCAGCGTTGCCCGGTCGGCGGGAGTTCCCTACAATGAGCAGTTCTTC,CSVARSAGVPYNEQFF
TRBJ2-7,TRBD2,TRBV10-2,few,TGCGCCAGCCCAGTTGGAGGGCTAGCGGGAGGTTTTTACGAGCAGTACTTC,CASPVGGLAGGFYEQYF
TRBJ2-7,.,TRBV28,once,TGTGCCAGCAGTTTCCCACCGGCGACCTACGAGCAGTACTTC,CASSFPPATYEQYF
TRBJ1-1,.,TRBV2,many,TGTGCCAGCAGGGCCACACACGAGGCTTTCTTT,CASRATHEAFF
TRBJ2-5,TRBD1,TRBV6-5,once,TGTGCCAGTAACAGGGGCGCGGGAGAGACCCAGTACTTC,CASNRGAGETQYF
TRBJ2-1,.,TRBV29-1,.,TGCAGCGTTAAGACAGAGGTTACGATCGGTGAGCAGTTCTTC,CSVKTEVTIGEQFF
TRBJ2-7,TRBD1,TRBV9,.,TGTGCCAGCAGCGTTTATGGACAGGTCGTCAACGAGCAGTACTTC,CASSVYGQVVNEQYF
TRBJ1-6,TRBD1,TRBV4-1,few,TGCGCCAGCAGCCAAGATGGGGGGACAGACTCACCCCTCCACTTT,CASSQDGGTDSPLHF
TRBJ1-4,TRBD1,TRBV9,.,TGTGCCAGCAGCGTTTCCGGGACAGGGGGCGAAAAACTGTTTTTT,CASSVSGTGGEKLFF
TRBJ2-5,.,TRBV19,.,TGTGCCAGTAGTATAGGGGGGCTGACGGTCCAAGAGACCCAGTACTTC,CASSIGGLTVQETQYF
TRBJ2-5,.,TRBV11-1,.,TGTGCCAGCAGCTCCCAAGAGACCCAGTACTTC,CASSSQETQYF
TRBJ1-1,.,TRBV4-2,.,TGTGCCAGCAGCCAAGATCTGGGGCCGCGGGAGGCTTTCTTT,CASSQDLGPREAFF
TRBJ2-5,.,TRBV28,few,TGTGCCAGCAGTTCCCGGGAGACCCAGTACTTC,CASSSRETQYF
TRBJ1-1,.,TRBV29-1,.,TGCAGCACACGGACAAACACTGAAGCTTTCTTT,CSTRTNTEAFF
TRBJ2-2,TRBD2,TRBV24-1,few,TGTGCCACCAGTGATTTTCGGGGGGTGGCCACCGGGGAGCTGTTTTTT,CATSDFRGVATGELFF
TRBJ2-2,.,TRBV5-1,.,TGCGCCAGCACCTATAGCTGGGCCGGGGAGCTGTTTTTT,CASTYSWAGELFF
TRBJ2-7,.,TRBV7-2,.,TGTGCCAGCAGCTTAGCGGGAGCGGTAGAGGAGCAGTACTTC,CASSLAGAVEEQYF
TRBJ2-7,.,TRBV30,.,TGTGCCTGGAGTGTCATGGGAATCAACGAGCAGTACTTC,CAWSVMGINEQYF
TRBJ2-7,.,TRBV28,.,TGTGCCAGCAGTTTAGGGGACGAGCAGTACTTC,CASSLGDEQYF